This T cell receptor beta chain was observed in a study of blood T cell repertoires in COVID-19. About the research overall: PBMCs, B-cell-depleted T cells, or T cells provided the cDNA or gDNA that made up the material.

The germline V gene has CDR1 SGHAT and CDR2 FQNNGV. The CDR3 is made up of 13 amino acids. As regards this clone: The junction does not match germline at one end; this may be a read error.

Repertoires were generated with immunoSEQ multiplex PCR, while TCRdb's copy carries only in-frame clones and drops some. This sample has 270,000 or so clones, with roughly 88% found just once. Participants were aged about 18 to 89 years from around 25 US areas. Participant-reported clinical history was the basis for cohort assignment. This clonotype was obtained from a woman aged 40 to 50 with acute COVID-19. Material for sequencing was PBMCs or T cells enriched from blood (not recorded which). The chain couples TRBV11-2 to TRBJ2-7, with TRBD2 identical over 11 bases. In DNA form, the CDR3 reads TGTGCCAGCAGCTTGGGGACTAGCGGACCTATCCGCTTC. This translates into CASSLGTSGPIRF.